Shown below are 21 T cell receptor beta chains from a single sample sequenced in a study of blood T cell repertoires in COVID-19. Some clones are missing from TCRdb's copy, which holds only in-frame ones; the method was immunoSEQ multiplex PCR. The sample contains approximately 500,000 clones, approximately 85% of which appear only once. The sample was peripheral blood. The receptors stem from a human donor in a cohort sampled during active COVID-19.

The chain employs TRBV7-8 and TRBJ2-1; 10 bases are a match to TRBD2. In germline, CDR1 is SGHVS, CDR2 FQNEAQ. J was trimmed by 3 bases and V by 4 bases; bases with no gene match: 15. This CDR3 is 19 amino acids long. The CDR3 region has the DNA TGTGCCAGCAGCTCGAAGGGCGGGGGAGCGGGAGGGAACTACAATGAGCAGTTCTTC. Its translation: CASSSKGGGAGGNYNEQFF. The variable domain in full, completed from reference TRBV7-8 and TRBJ2-1, reads GAGVSQSPRYKVAKRGQDVALRCDPISGHVSLFWYQQALGQGPEFLTYFQNEAQLDKSGLPSDRFFAERPEGSVSTLKIQRTQQEDSAVYLCASSSKGGGAGGNYNEQFFGPGTRLTVL.

The rearrangement joins TRBV6-2 or TRBV6-3 to TRBJ2-2, with a possible D match to TRBD1 (7 bases). Germline CDR1 and CDR2: MNHEY and SVGEGT. The CDR3 extends over 17 amino acids. Between the trimmed V and J ends, which lost 2 bases and 3 bases, there was a span of 16 bases. The CDR3 DNA follows: TGTGCCAGCAGTTACCTGGGCGGGACAGTTGACACCGGGGAGCTGTTTTTT. This sequence encodes CASSYLGGTVDTGELFF.

The chain employs TRBV5-1 and TRBJ1-2, with D hard to call. The CDR3 is made up of 14 amino acids. The germline V gene has CDR1 SGHRS and CDR2 YFSETQ. The germline V and J ends were trimmed by 4 bases and 0 bases, with 10 bases remaining between them. The DNA of the CDR3 is TGCGCCAGCAGCGAGGCGGTTGCTAACTATGGCTACACCTTC. Translated: CASSEAVANYGYTF.

J is TRBJ2-1 and V is TRBV30, with a possible D match to TRBD2 (5 bases). CDR1 is GTSNPN, CDR2 SVGIG, per germline (reference sequence). CDR3 length: 15 amino acids. V shed 1 base and J shed 1 base, with 11 bases lying between them. The CDR3 sequence is CAWSGASRSYNEQFF. The CDR3 bases are TGTGCCTGGAGTGGGGCTAGCCGGTCCTACAATGAGCAGTTCTTC.

This rearrangement joins TRBV5-6 to TRBJ2-1, with 11 bases lining up with TRBD2. The CDR3 is 18 residues long. Germline assignment: CDR1 SGHDT and CDR2 YYEEEE. With V trimmed by 4 bases and J by 7 bases, 16 bases remained unmatched. CDR3 nucleotides: TGTGCCAGCAGCGCTGGACTAGCGGGCGCCCAGGCCCTTAATGAGCAGTTCTTC. Its translation is CASSAGLAGAQALNEQFF.

About this clone: The same CDR3 is also encoded by other DNA sequences in this sample. The CDR3, as DNA: TGTGCCAGCAGTTACGGACTAGCGGCCTACGAGCAGTACTTC. It specifies CASSYGLAAYEQYF. V gene TRBV6-2 or TRBV6-3 combines with J gene TRBJ2-7, with TRBD2 identical over 10 bases. The CDR3 has 14 residues. With 2 bases clipped from V and 2 bases from J, the junction kept 0 bases outside the gene matches. In germline, CDR1 is MNHEY, CDR2 SVGEGT.

The gene calls are TRBV7-2 and TRBJ2-3; 14 nucleotides match TRBD2. Germline CDR1 and CDR2: SGHTA and FQGNSA. The CDR3 covers 14 residues. Trimming at V came to 5 bases and at J to 14 bases, leaving 9 bases not matched to a gene. Here the CDR3 reads CASSSTPGLAGVYF. In nucleotides, the CDR3 is TGTGCCAGCAGCAGCACACCGGGACTAGCGGGAGTGTATTTT.

The chain is built from TRBV30 and TRBJ1-2; 8 nucleotides agree with TRBD1. Per germline, CDR1 GTSNPN and CDR2 SVGIG (reference sequence). Trimming removed 5 bases from V and 7 bases from J; junction bases left unmatched: 15. CDR3 size: 15 residues. The CDR3 coding sequence is TGTGCCTGGGTGAATCCCAGGGGGCCGTCTAGTGGCTACACCTTC. Translating gives CAWVNPRGPSSGYTF.

The chain is built from TRBV29-1 and TRBJ1-1, with D maybe TRBD1 (5 bases). CDR1 is SQVTM and CDR2 is ANQGSEA in the germline V gene. This CDR3 region has 12 residues. Trimming removed 5 bases from V and 1 base from J, with 8 bases in between. The DNA of the CDR3 is TGCAGCGTTAAGGGGTGGAACACTGAAGCTTTCTTT. Amino acids: CSVKGWNTEAFF.

This clone was picked up one time. The V and J genes are TRBV7-2 and TRBJ2-2; 8 bases map to TRBD2. V was pared by 1 base and J by 6 bases, with 7 bases of the junction left unmatched. The CDR3 extends over 16 amino acids. The germline gives CDR1 SGHTA, CDR2 FQGNSA. The CDR3 sequence is CASSLGGAGVSGELFF. CDR3 nucleotide sequence: TGTGCCAGCAGCTTAGGGGGAGCGGGAGTATCCGGGGAGCTGTTTTTT.

This clone was detected once. The rearrangement links TRBV28 to TRBJ1-4, with TRBD1 matching over 10 bases. This CDR3 has 16 residues. Germline lookup yields CDR1 MDHEN and CDR2 SYDVKM. With V trimmed by 5 bases and J by 7 bases, 10 bases remained unmatched. In DNA, the CDR3 is TGTGCCAGCAGTACGACAGGGGGCGGTGGAAGTGAAAAACTGTTTTTT. It specifies CASSTTGGGGSEKLFF.

The rearrangement joins TRBV5-1 to TRBJ2-5; 7 bases map to TRBD1. The V gene's germline CDR1 is SGHRS and CDR2 YFSETQ. Unmatched junction bases numbered 8, after V lost 4 bases and J lost 5 bases. There are 14 residues in the CDR3. This chain's CDR3 is CASSQGQFGETQYF. CDR3 bases: TGCGCCAGCAGCCAGGGACAGTTCGGCGAGACCCAGTACTTC.

J is TRBJ2-1 and V is TRBV19; a possible D gene is TRBD2 (7 bases). Per the germline V gene, CDR1 is LNHDA and CDR2 is SQIVND (reference sequence). CDR3 length: 13 residues. V shed 1 base and J shed 13 bases, with 14 bases lying between them. This CDR3 is CASSIGPGGSQFF. CDR3 DNA: TGTGCCAGTAGTATAGGGCCGGGGGGCAGCCAGTTCTTC.

The chain carries TRBV15 and TRBJ1-2; D is unresolved. The CDR3 length is 14 residues. Germline values: CDR1 LNHNV, CDR2 YYDKDF (reference sequence). With 3 bases removed from V and 6 bases from J, the gap between germline ends came to 14 bases. The CDR3 sequence is CATSRRGRINGYTF. For the CDR3, the DNA is TGTGCCACCAGCAGGCGTGGCAGGATAAATGGCTACACCTTC.

The rearrangement joins TRBV7-3 to TRBJ2-3; TRBD2 agrees at 10 bases. CDR1 and CDR2 (germline): SGHTA, FQGTGA. The CDR3 is made up of 16 amino acids. After removal of 1 base from V and 5 bases from J, the junction contained 6 bases not matched to a gene. The CDR3 reads CASSLKVAGGGDTQYF. Written as DNA, the CDR3 is TGTGCCAGCAGCTTAAAGGTAGCGGGAGGAGGAGATACGCAGTATTTT.

Worth noting for this clone: This sample also contains other DNA sequences that code for the same CDR3. V is TRBV7-2 and J is TRBJ2-7; the match to TRBD2 covers 9 bases. Germline loops: CDR1 SGHTA, CDR2 FQGNSA. Germline trimming cut 4 bases from V and 2 bases from J; bases unmatched to any gene: 6. There are 15 residues in the CDR3. In nucleotides, the CDR3 is TGTGCCAGCAGCTCCTTAGCGGGAGCCCCCTACGAGCAGTACTTC. Protein sequence: CASSSLAGAPYEQYF.

This clone was seen just once. The gene calls are TRBV5-4 and TRBJ2-1, with a possible D match to TRBD2 (6 bases). This CDR3 region has 16 residues. The V gene's germline CDR1 is SGHNT and CDR2 YYREEE (reference sequence). Trimming removed 5 bases at V and 1 base at J, with 16 bases between. For the CDR3, the DNA is TGTGCCAGCAGTTCTCCGGAGGGCAGGTCCTACAATGAGCAGTTCTTC. Protein: CASSSPEGRSYNEQFF. The full variable domain, completed using reference TRBV5-4 and TRBJ2-1, is ETGVTQSPTHLIKTRGQQVTLRCSSQSGHNTVSWYQQALGQGPQFIFQYYREEENGRGNFPPRFSGLQFPNYSSELNVNALELDDSALYLCASSSPEGRSYNEQFFGPGTRLTVL.

CDR3 DNA: TGTGCCTGGAGTAAGGGGCATGGCAGGGAGCTGTTTTTT. Translation gives CAWSKGHGRELFF. This chain connects TRBV30 to TRBJ2-2; D might be TRBD1 (5 bases). The CDR3 length is 13 residues. Germline-derived CDR1 and CDR2 are GTSNPN and SVGIG (reference sequence). V gave up 2 bases and J gave up 9 bases, with 13 bases separating them. Full variable domain (missing parts from reference TRBV30 and TRBJ2-2): SQTIHQWPATLVQPVGSPLSLECTVEGTSNPNLYWYRQAAGRGLQLLFYSVGIGQISSEVPQNLSASRPQDRQFILSSKKLLLSDSGFYLCAWSKGHGRELFFGEGSRLTVL.

The chain employs TRBV9 and TRBJ2-3; possible D gene TRBD2, 6 bases. The germline V and J ends were trimmed by 2 bases and 2 bases, with 12 bases remaining between them. Germline CDR1 and CDR2: SGDLS and YYNGEE. The CDR3 contains 15 residues. The CDR3 region is CASSVDPGDTDTQYF. CDR3 bases: TGTGCCAGCAGCGTGGATCCGGGGGACACAGATACGCAGTATTTT.

This clone was observed a few times. This sequence joins TRBV2 and TRBJ1-2; possible D gene TRBD1, 5 bases. The CDR3 totals 14 residues. Trimming removed 3 bases from V and 4 bases from J, with 12 bases in between. The V gene's germline CDR1 is SNHLY and CDR2 FYNNEI. CDR3 in DNA: TGTGCCAGCAGTGACGGGCAGGGTATCTATGGCTACACCTTC. As protein: CASSDGQGIYGYTF.

The gene calls are TRBV28 and TRBJ2-3; 11 bases fit TRBD2. CDR3 length: 13 amino acids. The J segment lost 4 bases and the V segment lost 10 bases, leaving 4 bases of the junction unmatched. Germline CDR1 and CDR2: MDHEN and SYDVKM. Written as DNA, the CDR3 is TGTGCCATACTAGCGGGAGCATCAGATACGCAGTATTTT. It is translated as CAILAGASDTQYF.